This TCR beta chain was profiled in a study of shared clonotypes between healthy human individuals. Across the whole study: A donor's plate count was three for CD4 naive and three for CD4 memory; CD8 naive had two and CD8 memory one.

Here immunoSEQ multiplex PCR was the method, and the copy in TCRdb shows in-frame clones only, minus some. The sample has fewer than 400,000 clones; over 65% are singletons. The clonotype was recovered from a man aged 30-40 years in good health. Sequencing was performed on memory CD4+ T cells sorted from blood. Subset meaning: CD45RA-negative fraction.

The CDR3 sequence: CASSSGGWGGYTF. CDR3 sequence (DNA): TGTGCCAGCAGCTCAGGGGGATGGGGTGGCTACACCTTC. This chain joins TRBV7-2 and TRBJ1-2; 7 positions agree with TRBD1. With V trimmed by 4 bases and J by 7 bases, 6 bases remained unmatched. Germline V gene data show CDR1 as SGHTA and CDR2 as FQGNSA. This CDR3 has 13 amino acids. Complete variable domain (other parts from reference TRBV7-2 and TRBJ1-2): GAGVSQSPSNKVTEKGKDVELRCDPISGHTALYWYRQSLGQGLEFLIYFQGNSAPDKSGLPSDRFSAERTGGSVSTLTIQRTQQEDSAVYLCASSSGGWGGYTFGSGTRLTVV.